The 15 T cell receptor beta chains presented below share a single source sample, sequenced in a study of response to subunit inactivated influenza vaccine. TCRdb fed the RT-PCR reads into MiXCR, producing one record per CDR3 protein. The sample consists of 500,000 to 550,000 distinct CDR3 sequences, less than 10% of them appearing once. This specimen consisted of PBMCs from blood, obtained around 25 months after vaccination. The receptors originated from a man between 50 and 70 years old who received an inactivated influenza vaccine.

This clonotype was found a few times. At one boundary the junction diverges from the germline segment, which might be a read error. V gene TRBV11-1 combines with J gene TRBJ1-1; no definite D call. Germline assignment: CDR1 SGHAT and CDR2 FQDESV (reference sequence). CDR3 length equals 13 residues. The CDR3 reads CASSPHGNAEAFF. In DNA form, the CDR3 reads TGTGCCAGCAGCCCCCACGGGAACGCTGAAGCTTTCTTT.

The table lists this clonotype with many counts. The rearrangement uses TRBV14 and TRBJ2-1; 7 nucleotides match TRBD2. V trimming: 5 bases; J trimming: 0 bases; junction bases outside the gene matches: 1. Germline V gene lookup returns CDR1 SGHDN and CDR2 FVKESK. This CDR3 has 14 amino acids. The CDR3 DNA is TGTGCCAGCAGCTGGGACTACTCCTACAATGAGCAGTTCTTC. Encoded protein: CASSWDYSYNEQFF.

The chain has TRBV20-1 and TRBJ2-2; 11 bases map to TRBD2. Germline-derived CDR1 and CDR2 are DFQATT and SNEGSKA (reference sequence). This CDR3 region has 15 residues. Trimming removed 5 bases from V and 1 base from J; junction bases left unmatched: 3. The CDR3 nucleotides are TGCAGTGCTGCCACTAGCGGGAGGAACACCGGGGAGCTGTTTTTT. Translated: CSAATSGRNTGELFF.

This clonotype turned up a few times. V gene TRBV12-3 or TRBV12-4 combines with J gene TRBJ2-1, with 12 bases matching TRBD2. The CDR3 has 15 residues. The ends lost 6 bases at V and 7 bases at J; junction bases unmatched: 7. CDR3 sequence (DNA): TGTGCCAGCAGAGCTAGCGGGGGGGCCCGGAATGAGCAGTTCTTC. It yields the protein CASRASGGARNEQFF.

This clonotype was detected many times. CDR3 DNA sequence: TGTGCCAGCAGCGTCCAGGTTGAGGATACGCAGTATTTT. This encodes CASSVQVEDTQYF. The J gene is TRBJ2-3, the V gene TRBV9; no clear D. Trimming removed 2 bases from V and 6 bases from J, with 10 bases in between. Germline-derived CDR1 and CDR2 are SGDLS and YYNGEE. CDR3 size: 13 residues.

This clonotype was detected ten times or more. The chain employs TRBV12-3 or TRBV12-4 and TRBJ2-1, with a possible D match to TRBD2 (7 bases). This CDR3 is built from 15 residues. The germline V and J ends were trimmed by 3 bases and 4 bases, with 13 bases remaining between them. The DNA for the CDR3 is TGTGCCAGCAGTTTTGGGCGGGGGCTATACAATGAGCAGTTCTTC. Translation: CASSFGRGLYNEQFF.

This clonotype was seen repeatedly, ten times or more. CDR3: CASSIRTAPYGYTF. The CDR3 coding sequence is TGTGCCAGTAGTATTAGGACGGCCCCATATGGCTACACCTTC. The chain has TRBV19 and TRBJ1-2, with D hard to call. With 3 bases removed from V and 5 bases from J, the gap between germline ends came to 13 bases. Per germline, CDR1 LNHDA and CDR2 SQIVND (reference sequence). The CDR3 totals 14 residues. Full variable domain (outside the CDR3, taken from reference TRBV19 and TRBJ1-2): DGGITQSPKYLFRKEGQNVTLSCEQNLNHDAMYWYRQDPGQGLRLIYYSQIVNDFQKGDIAEGYSVSREKKESFPLTVTSAQKNPTAFYLCASSIRTAPYGYTFGSGTRLTVV.

This clonotype was observed a few times. The chain joins TRBV28 to TRBJ1-5; 10 bases align to TRBD1. The CDR3 loop spans 15 amino acids. The germline gives CDR1 MDHEN, CDR2 SYDVKM. Losses at the gene ends were 10 bases for V and 1 base for J; bases not matched to a gene: 7. This CDR3 is CATGDRGASNQPQHF. Here the CDR3 DNA reads TGTGCCACCGGGGACAGGGGAGCCAGCAATCAGCCCCAGCATTTT.

As concerns this clonotype: Being one base from a much bigger clone, this may be a read error. The rearrangement links TRBV9 to TRBJ2-1, with 7 bases aligning to TRBD1. V lost 3 bases and J lost 8; bases outside the gene matches: 11. Germline loops: CDR1 SGDLS, CDR2 YYNGEE. The CDR3 has 15 residues. The CDR3 region is CASSGSGTATYEQFF. The CDR3 DNA reads as TGTGCCAGCAGCGGATCCGGGACAGCCACCTATGAGCAGTTCTTC.

The genes are TRBV29-1 and TRBJ2-3; D may be TRBD1 (5 bases). Germline V CDR1 and CDR2: SQVTM, ANQGSEA. The CDR3 is 15 amino acids. Trimming shortened V by 3 bases and J by 2 bases, and 15 bases separated the two germline ends. This CDR3 reads CSVDKGQGSTDTQYF. As DNA, the CDR3 is TGCAGCGTTGATAAGGGGCAGGGCTCCACAGATACGCAGTATTTT.

As regards this clonotype: One base away lies a much larger clone, so this may be a sequencing read error. The chain joins TRBV25-1 to TRBJ1-5; D call uncertain. Trimming shortened V by 6 bases and J by 3 bases, and 12 bases separated the two germline ends. This CDR3 region has 14 residues. Per the germline V gene, CDR1 is MGHDK and CDR2 is SYGVNS. In nucleotides, the CDR3 is TGTGCCAGCAGGGAGTCAGGAATCAATCAGCCCCAGCATTTT. Translating gives CASRESGINQPQHF.

In this sample, this clonotype turned up a few times. The chain joins TRBV11-2 to TRBJ2-7; no clear D. V was shortened by 5 bases and J by 2 bases, with 13 bases between the two germline ends. Germline V lookup: CDR1 SGHAT, CDR2 FQNNGV. The CDR3 spans 14 residues. CDR3 DNA: TGTGCCAGCAGCGAAGTGGCAGGAACCTACGAGCAGTACTTC. Protein: CASSEVAGTYEQYF.

This clonotype was observed a handful of times. The genes are TRBV12-3 or TRBV12-4 and TRBJ2-6; D ambiguous. This CDR3 contains 13 residues. Deletions cut 6 bases from V and 6 bases from J, with 9 bases between. Written as DNA, the CDR3 is TGTGCCAGCAGACCCCCCTCGGCCAACGTCCTGACTTTC. This sequence encodes CASRPPSANVLTF.

This clonotype was picked up a small number of times. This rearrangement joins TRBV3-1 to TRBJ2-1; either TRBD1 or TRBD2 may fit D (5 bases each). Germline V gives CDR1 LGHDT, CDR2 YNNKEL (reference sequence). This CDR3 contains 15 residues. V was pared by 4 bases and J by 4 bases, with 14 bases between. This chain's CDR3 is CASSRGAWGYNEQFF. The DNA of the CDR3 is TGTGCCAGCAGCCGCGGAGCTTGGGGGTACAATGAGCAGTTCTTC.

Ten or more counts support this clonotype. The chain has TRBV12-3 or TRBV12-4 and TRBJ1-1; 8 nucleotides align to TRBD1. After removal of 5 bases from V and 7 bases from J, the junction contained 6 bases not matched to a gene. CDR3 length: 13 residues. The CDR3 here is CASSPTTGGEAFF. CDR3 coding DNA: TGTGCCAGCAGTCCGACTACAGGGGGTGAAGCTTTCTTT.